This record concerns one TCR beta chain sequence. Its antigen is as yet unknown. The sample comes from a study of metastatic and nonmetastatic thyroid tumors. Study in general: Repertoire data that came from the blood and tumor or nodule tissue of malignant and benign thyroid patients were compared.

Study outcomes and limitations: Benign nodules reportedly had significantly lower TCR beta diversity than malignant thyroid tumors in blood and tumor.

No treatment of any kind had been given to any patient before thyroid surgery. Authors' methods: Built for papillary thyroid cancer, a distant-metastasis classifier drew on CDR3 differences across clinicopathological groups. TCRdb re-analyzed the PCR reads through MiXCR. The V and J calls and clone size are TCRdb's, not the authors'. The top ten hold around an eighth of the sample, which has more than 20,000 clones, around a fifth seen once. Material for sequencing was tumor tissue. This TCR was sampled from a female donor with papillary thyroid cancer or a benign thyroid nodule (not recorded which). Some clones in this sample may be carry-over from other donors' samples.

The CDR3 protein is CASSPGRGNEQFF. CDR3 DNA sequence: TGTGCCAGCAGCCCAGGGAGGGGCAATGAGCAGTTCTTC. This sequence joins TRBV11-3 and TRBJ2-1, with 7 bases aligning to TRBD2. Germline V gene sequence: CDR1 SGHNT, CDR2 YENEEA. After removal of 5 bases from V and 6 bases from J, the junction contained 4 bases not matched to a gene. This CDR3 is 13 amino acids long.